This TCR beta chain originates from a study of shared clonotypes between healthy human individuals. On the study more broadly: Used for every donor were three CD4 naive, three CD4 memory, two CD8 naive and one CD8 memory plate.

The repertoire was sequenced with immunoSEQ multiplex PCR; TCRdb's copy has only in-frame clones and lacks some. Of around 2.5 million clones in the sample, 93% were seen once. Germline V CDR1 and CDR2: SGHTA, FQGNSA. This CDR3 has 13 amino acids. J gave up 11 bases and V 4 bases, and 7 bases lay outside the gene matches. The TCR was taken from a man between 18 and 35 years old in good health. Some clones in this sample may be carry-over from other donors' samples. The sample comprised naive CD4+ T cells from PBMCs. Subset given: CD45RA+ positively selected. The gene calls are TRBV7-2 and TRBJ1-1, with 10 bases matching TRBD1. CDR3 DNA: TGTGCCAGCAGCTCCGGGACAGGGGCCTCGGCTTTCTTT. Its protein is CASSSGTGASAFF.